This T cell receptor beta chain was captured by sequencing in a study of memory CD4+ T cells and cytomegalovirus serostatus. Overall study results and limits: Each of approximately 70 CMV-associated TCRbeta sequences occurred in one to five individuals.

The protocol was immunoSEQ multiplex PCR, while the TCRdb copy is restricted to in-frame clones and leaves out a portion. This table has some 66,000 clones, about 70% appearing once. The V gene lost 6 bases and the J gene lost 4 bases, with 15 bases spanning the gap. The CDR3 consists of 15 residues. Germline-derived CDR1 and CDR2 are MDHEN and SYDVKM. The sample holds a few counts of this clone. The target antigen is unknown. The sort gate was single viable CD3+CD4+CD8-CD45RO+ cells for memory CD4+ T cells. Total CD4+ T cells were enriched by CD4 positive selection. The specimen sequenced was memory CD4+ T cells from blood. This receptor was taken from an adult in good health and CMV-seropositive. The chain employs TRBV28 and TRBJ1-4, with D maybe TRBD1 (6 bases). The CDR3 loop reads CASRGSGGGNEKLFF. The CDR3 DNA reads as TGTGCCAGCAGAGGGTCGGGGGGCGGTAATGAAAAACTGTTTTTT.